This passage covers 5 T cell receptor beta chains from one sample sequenced in a study of blood T cell repertoires in COVID-19. Measured with immunoSEQ multiplex PCR; TCRdb has only the in-frame clones, and not every one. Here the sample spans under 150,000 clones, about nine tenths being singletons. Source material: peripheral blood. The receptor set was obtained from a man in his fifties with active COVID-19.

This clone turned up a few times. The chain links TRBV15 to TRBJ1-1; D call uncertain. This CDR3 is 14 amino acids long. The germline V gene has CDR1 LNHNV and CDR2 YYDKDF (reference sequence). V was cut by 8 bases and J by 3 bases, with 16 bases left in between. CDR3 region: CATSNRVLDTEAFF. The CDR3 region has the DNA TGTGCCACCTCGAACCGGGTCCTGGACACTGAAGCTTTCTTT.

In this sample, this clone turned up once. The J gene is TRBJ1-2, the V gene TRBV29-1, with D hard to call. The CDR3 totals 14 residues. V gave up 4 bases and J gave up 6 bases, with 18 bases separating them. CDR1 and CDR2 (germline): SQVTM, ANQGSEA. The CDR3 nucleotides are TGCAGCGTTGTTGGCCCGTCCTCTTTGGATGGCTACACCTTC. Amino acids: CSVVGPSSLDGYTF.

To note about this clone: Mismatch with germline at one junction end may stem from a read error. The rearrangement joins TRBV7-7 to TRBJ2-2, with D unresolved. This CDR3 has 12 amino acids. Looked up from germline, CDR1 is SSHAT and CDR2 is FNYEAQ (reference sequence). The CDR3 DNA reads as TGTGCTAGCAGCCCCCCCCGCGGGGAGCTGTTTTTT. Residues: CASSPPRGELFF.

The CDR3 region has the DNA TGTGCCTGCACGACAGGGTACCCACCTCCTGAAGCTTTCTTT. Translation: CACTTGYPPPEAFF. The chain links TRBV2 to TRBJ1-1; TRBD1 matches at 7 bases. V trimming: 11 bases; J trimming: 6 bases; junction bases outside the gene matches: 15. In germline, CDR1 is SNHLY, CDR2 FYNNEI. The CDR3 has 14 amino acids.

This chain uses TRBV30 with TRBJ1-1; 9 positions match TRBD1. The CDR3 is 13 amino acids. V shed 5 bases, J shed 6 bases, and the junction held 7 bases outside the gene matches. Germline values: CDR1 GTSNPN, CDR2 SVGIG (reference sequence). The CDR3 region has the DNA TGTGCCTGGGAGGACAGGGGTTTCTCTGAAGCTTTCTTT. Protein product: CAWEDRGFSEAFF.